This T cell receptor beta chain was obtained from a study of blood T cell repertoires in COVID-19 (dated by TCRdb to 2019 to 2021). Some background on the complete study: Samples from collaborators originated in the United States, Italy and Spain and spanned both the acute and convalescent phases of COVID-19. The material from the prospective study consisted of cDNA or gDNA derived from T cells, B-cell-depleted T cells, or PBMCs. The dataset comprised deeply sampled blood TCRbeta repertoires from subjects exposed to, actively infected with, or recovered from COVID-19. The samples were drawn from two sources: the first 160 participants of the ongoing ImmuneRACE study, and some 1,300 subjects contributed by 6 global collaborators. A de-identified subject ID, COVID-19 status, age in years and sex were almost always included in the sample metadata. The repertoires were released in a freely available public database intended as a resource for research on the immune response to SARS-CoV-2. Where available, HLA class I and class II types were taken from metadata supplied by the sample provider and were not determined by assay-based typing. The research as a whole found: How much clinical and demographic metadata was included differed by source and by participant, and the metadata was provided uncurated.

Collaborating institutions collected whole blood in K2EDTA tubes following their own protocols. Collaborator samples were shipped for TCRbeta analysis as frozen whole blood, isolated PBMCs, or DNA extracted from either sample type. TCRbeta CDR3 regions were amplified from genomic DNA by means of the immunoSEQ Assay, a bias-controlled multiplex PCR. The original pipeline was this. Within the assay, amplification of reference gene primers was used to estimate how many nucleated cells each sample contained. Sequence reads were collapsed and filtered to measure the absolute abundance of every unique TCRbeta CDR3 rearrangement. Productive Simpson clonality was computed per sample as the square root of Simpson's diversity index over productive rearrangements. TCRdb's version of the immuneACCESS table is confined to in-frame rearrangements and falls short of the full clone set. An unresolved V gene accounts for under half of the shortfall where checked; the remainder is of unknown origin. V and J calls and clone size are copied from that table; D and trimming were computed from the DNA. Present in this sample are about 100,000 clones, around 85% of which were seen just once. The ten top clones hold 10% to 15% of the sample.

For CDR1 and CDR2, the germline V gene lists SGHAT and FQNNGV. At the junction V is shortened by 3 bases and J by 7 bases, with 7 bases in between. The CDR3 starts with the cysteine, ends with the phenylalanine, and has 12 residues. The retained sequence is limited to the CDR3, 36 bases, with the frame set at the first base. Notes on this clone: The antigen this receptor binds is unknown. Base quality data are lacking; no much larger clone is found one base away. Other DNA sequences in this specimen translate into the identical CDR3.

The chain is assembled from TRBV11-2 and TRBJ2-1; the D gene is perhaps TRBD2, from 6 matching bases. The sequenced sample consisted of peripheral blood. The source is a man between 50 and 59 years old with active or convalescent COVID-19. The DNA sequence follows: TGTGCCAGCAGCTTGGGACTTAATGAGCAGTTCTTC. Protein translation: CASSLGLNEQFF.